A single sample gave rise to the 5 T cell receptor beta chains below, sequenced in a study of identical twins. From the 5' RACE reads, TCRdb called clonotypes with MiXCR, one entry per CDR3 protein. The data contain 540,000 or so distinct CDR3 sequences, around 24% of them seen just once; the ten biggest clones take up approximately 0.48%. These data were also filed under a second study, of yellow fever vaccine responses in identical twins.

Sequenced material: CD4+ T cells sorted from blood. Receptors originate from a woman under 30 in good health.

Written as DNA, the CDR3 is TGTGCCAGCACCGGGGATAGGGACACCGGGGAGCTGTTTTTT. Residues: CASTGDRDTGELFF. This chain uses TRBV12-3 or TRBV12-4 with TRBJ2-2; TRBD2 might be the D (5 bases). This CDR3 comprises 14 residues. The V end was cut by 7 bases, the J end by 3 bases, with 12 bases between.

This clonotype is a singleton in its sample. This sequence joins TRBV7-9 and TRBJ2-5, with D tentatively TRBD1 (6 bases). The length of the CDR3 is 15 residues. Per germline, CDR1 SEHNR and CDR2 FQNEAQ (reference sequence). V was pared by 5 bases and J by 1 base, with 14 bases between. The CDR3 sequence is CASSPRQARQETQYF. Written as DNA, the CDR3 is TGTGCCAGCAGCCCCAGACAGGCGCGCCAAGAGACCCAGTACTTC.

The rearrangement joins TRBV20-1 to TRBJ1-1; D perhaps matches TRBD1 (5 bases). V was pared by 5 bases and J by 1 base, with 14 bases between. The length of the CDR3 is 14 residues. Germline CDR1 DFQATT, CDR2 SNEGSKA (reference sequence). CDR3 sequence: CSAEGRTANTEAFF. The CDR3 DNA reads TGCAGTGCTGAGGGACGGACGGCGAACACTGAAGCTTTCTTT.

A remark on this clonotype: Germline is not matched at one junction end, which may reflect a read error. The V call is TRBV12-3 or TRBV12-4, the J call TRBJ2-6; either TRBD1 or TRBD2 may supply D (6 bases each). The length of the CDR3 is 17 residues. CDR3 in amino acids: CASSRTVLGTGVNVLTF. DNA of the CDR3: TGTGCCAGCAGTAGGACAGTCCTGGGGACTGGGGTCAACGTCCTGACTTTC.

The chain employs TRBV18 and TRBJ2-1; D assignment may be TRBD1 or TRBD2 (5 bases each). This CDR3 region has 13 residues. The germline V gene encodes CDR1 KGHSH and CDR2 LQKENI. The V end was cut by 3 bases, the J end by 7 bases, with 10 bases between. The CDR3 here is CASSPGTMNEQFF. DNA of the CDR3: TGTGCCAGCTCACCCGGGACCATGAATGAGCAGTTCTTC.